Listed below are T cell receptor beta chains from one sample, sequenced in a study of CD8+ T cells in alopecia areata. TCRdb keeps only in-frame clones here, not all; method: immunoSEQ multiplex PCR. Of about 190,000 clones listed, more than 55% are singletons. The sample was CD4+ T cells sorted from blood, taken between weeks 47 and 50, from a patient treated with tofacitinib. All receptors derive from a human donor with alopecia areata. Each CDR3 is given with its conserved first and last residue. D genes are given only for firm matches. A row's size may be missing; if present it is once, few, many or a size class.

v_call	d_call	clone_size	j_call	cdr3_aa
TRBV7-9	TRBD1	NA	TRBJ2-7	CASSQGNTGDDEQYF
TRBV9	NA	NA	TRBJ2-1	CASSAQGQSSYNEQFF
TRBV4-3	NA	few	TRBJ2-3	CASSLRTDTQYF
TRBV29-1	NA	NA	TRBJ2-2	CSVVKGITGELFF
TRBV29-1	NA	NA	TRBJ2-2	CSVRTANTGELFF
TRBV5-1	TRBD1	once	TRBJ2-1	CASSSGQRSNNEQFF
TRBV29-1	TRBD1	NA	TRBJ2-5	CSVNRDRGETQYF
TRBV29-1	NA	NA	TRBJ1-2	CSVAGGLGYGYTF
TRBV4-3	TRBD1	few	TRBJ1-1	CASSDGTVGLNTEAFF
TRBV5-1	TRBD2	few	TRBJ2-1	CASSLASGDYNEQFF
TRBV25-1	TRBD1	once	TRBJ1-4	CASGTERSEKLFF
TRBV15	NA	NA	TRBJ1-4	CATSRDTQRPEKLFF
TRBV29-1	NA	NA	TRBJ1-1	CSVGGDYTEAFF
TRBV15	NA	NA	TRBJ2-7	CATSRDRGQSSYEQYF
TRBV7-9	TRBD1	many	TRBJ2-2	CASSPWTGDTGELFF
TRBV27	NA	NA	TRBJ1-1	CASITNTEAFF
TRBV5-1	TRBD1	NA	TRBJ1-1	CASSSEGARTEAFF
TRBV5-1	NA	few	TRBJ2-5	CASSPTQETQYF
TRBV30	NA	NA	TRBJ2-5	CAWRGQETQYF
TRBV29-1	NA	NA	TRBJ1-5	CSVSGSNQPQHF
TRBV2	NA	NA	TRBJ2-4	CASRAGVRTGF
TRBV7-2	NA	NA	TRBJ2-3	CASSLEASLSTDTQYF
TRBV29-1	NA	NA	TRBJ1-5	CSVASSNQPQHF
TRBV27	NA	once	TRBJ2-6	CASSLFLRSSGANVLTF
TRBV5-1	NA	few	TRBJ2-3	CASSLDLTSTDTQYF
TRBV2	NA	NA	TRBJ2-3	CASSLGGSTDTQYF
TRBV7-2	NA	few	TRBJ1-1	CASSSPAPEAFF
TRBV19	NA	NA	TRBJ1-5	CASAGESGFQPQHF
TRBV25-1	NA	few	TRBJ1-1	CASSGGAYHSEAFF
TRBV9	TRBD2	NA	TRBJ2-1	CASSSSIAGDHNEQFF
TRBV11-3	TRBD2	NA	TRBJ2-7	CASSPGGAVAYEQYF
TRBV30	NA	NA	TRBJ1-6	CAWSALGAPLHF
TRBV30	NA	NA	TRBJ2-1	CAWGHGMGNNEQFF
TRBV10-3	NA	NA	TRBJ2-3	CAIRGGTDTQYF
TRBV7-9	TRBD2	once	TRBJ2-1	CASSWSGGAAHNEQFF
TRBV27	NA	NA	TRBJ1-5	CASSLTVTHGQPQHF
TRBV5-6	TRBD1	NA	TRBJ2-5	CASSSTSRTGLETQYF
TRBV29-1	NA	NA	TRBJ2-7	CSAEGGPYEQYF
TRBV19	NA	few	TRBJ2-2	CASAVVTNTGELFF
TRBV6-6	TRBD1	few	TRBJ1-2	CASSQFRQGEHYGYTF
TRBV30	TRBD1	NA	TRBJ1-1	CAWIDRGTEAFF
TRBV27	NA	NA	TRBJ2-1	CASSSPLTGNEQFF
TRBV5-1	NA	NA	TRBJ2-7	CASMGEQYF
TRBV27	NA	many	TRBJ2-1	CASSPGDRLGPNEQFF
TRBV7-6	NA	NA	TRBJ1-2	CASSLDGYGYTF
TRBV5-6	NA	NA	TRBJ2-1	CASSRNRLGEQFF
TRBV2	TRBD2	NA	TRBJ2-2	CASSPIRTSGGTGELFF
TRBV29-1	NA	NA	TRBJ1-4	CSVAGNTNEKLFF
TRBV29-1	NA	NA	TRBJ1-1	CSVNNGVNTEAFF
TRBV30	NA	NA	TRBJ1-5	CAWNFAGRNQPQHF
TRBV29-1	TRBD1	NA	TRBJ1-2	CSVTWDSHRGGYTF
TRBV5-1	TRBD2	NA	TRBJ2-5	CASSLEGSGGLQETQYF
TRBV11-3	NA	NA	TRBJ2-1	CASSDPGHSYNEQFF
TRBV15	TRBD1	NA	TRBJ1-1	CATSSTGQAEAFF
TRBV30	NA	NA	TRBJ1-4	CAWSFGGSNEKLFF
TRBV5-6	NA	NA	TRBJ2-5	CASSSPHREGRETQYF